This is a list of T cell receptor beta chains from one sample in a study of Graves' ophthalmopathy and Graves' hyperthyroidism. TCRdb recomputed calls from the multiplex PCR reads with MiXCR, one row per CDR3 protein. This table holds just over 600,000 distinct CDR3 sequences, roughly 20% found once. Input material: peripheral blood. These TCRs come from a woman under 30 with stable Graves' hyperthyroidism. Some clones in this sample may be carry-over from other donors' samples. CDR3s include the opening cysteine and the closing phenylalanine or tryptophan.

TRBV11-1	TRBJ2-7	CASSLDVREGYEQYF
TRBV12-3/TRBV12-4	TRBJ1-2	CASSLGRDLYGYTF
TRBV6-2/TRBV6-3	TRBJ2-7	CASWDRGYEQYF
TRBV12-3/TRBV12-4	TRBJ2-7	CASNWQGSSYEQYF
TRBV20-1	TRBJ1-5	CSARTADQPQHF
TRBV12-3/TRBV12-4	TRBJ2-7	CASSFSRQDEYF
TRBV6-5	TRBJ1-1	CASSRGRSTEAFF
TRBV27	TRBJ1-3	CASSFQSAGTGRDTIYF
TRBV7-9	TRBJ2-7	CASSSDRLEEQCF
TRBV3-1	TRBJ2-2	CASSQYSTPGELFF
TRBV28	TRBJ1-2	CASSPRGRDYGYTF
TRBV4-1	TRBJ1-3	CASSRGDTRAIGNTIYF
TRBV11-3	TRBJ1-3	CASSLRGQAGNTIYF
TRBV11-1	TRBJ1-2	CASSLRLGQGLYGYTF
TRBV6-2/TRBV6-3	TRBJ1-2	CASSIDSLWAASDPPGSTF
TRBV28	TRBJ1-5	CASSSYRGPGNQPQHF
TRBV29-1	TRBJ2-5	CSVFWEGPGETQYF
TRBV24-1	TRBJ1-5	CATRKGSNQPQHF
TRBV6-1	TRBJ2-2	CASTPSGAGWELFF
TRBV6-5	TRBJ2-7	CASSYSMSNEQYF
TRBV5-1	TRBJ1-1	CASSPSENTEAFF
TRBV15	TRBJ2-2	CATRPAVNTGELFF
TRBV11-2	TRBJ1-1	CASSLGFRDTTEAFF
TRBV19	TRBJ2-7	CASSIMGAREQYF
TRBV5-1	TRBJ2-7	CASSVELGYEQYF
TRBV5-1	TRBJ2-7	CASSPVGQKGIYEQYF
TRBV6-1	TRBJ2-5	CASSERSAHQETQYF
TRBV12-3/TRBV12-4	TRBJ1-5	CASSLEGYSNQPQHF
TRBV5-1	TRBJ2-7	CASSLVQGGNEQYF
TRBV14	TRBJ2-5	CASSQGLAVPKETQYF
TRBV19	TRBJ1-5	CASSTPGVLSGLSNQPQHF
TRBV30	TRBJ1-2	CAWSVASNGYTF
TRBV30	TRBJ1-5	CAWSAGQNQPQHF
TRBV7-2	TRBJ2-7	CASSSAPVDEQYF
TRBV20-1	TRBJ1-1	CSARELRQGYTEAFF
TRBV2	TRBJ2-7	CASGLDYEQYF
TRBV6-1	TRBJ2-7	CASSAPPGGRAYEQYF
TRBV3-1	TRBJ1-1	CASSQLPRGGGTEAFF
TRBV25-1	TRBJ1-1	CASSGNAGKEFAFF
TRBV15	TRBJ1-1	CATSREMEAAEAFF
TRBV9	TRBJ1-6	CASSGGSVRNSPLHF
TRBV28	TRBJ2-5	CASRSSETQYF
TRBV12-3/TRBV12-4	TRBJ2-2	CASSSGTPTGELFF
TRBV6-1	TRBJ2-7	CASSETGSILYEQYF
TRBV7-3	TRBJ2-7	CASSSRAVQGYDQYF
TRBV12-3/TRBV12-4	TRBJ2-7	CASRLAGVHSYEQYF
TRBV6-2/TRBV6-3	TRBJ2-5	CASSYGGAEETQYF
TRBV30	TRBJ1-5	CAWRRDRLGPQHF
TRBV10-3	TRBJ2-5	CAISESRRTVIQETQYF
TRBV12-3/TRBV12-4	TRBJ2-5	CASSLSRYQETQYF
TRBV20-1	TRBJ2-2	CSARDEGTGELFF
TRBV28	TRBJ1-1	CASSLGIGRGTMNTEAFF
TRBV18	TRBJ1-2	CASSPNTGTGNYGYTF
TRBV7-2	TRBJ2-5	CASSRLAGSQETQYF
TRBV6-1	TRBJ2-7	CASSVPRRARYEQYF